These 21 T cell receptor beta chains share one sample of origin, sequenced in a study of T cells in Graves' hyperthyroidism and ophthalmopathy. The source material, RNA transcripts, was used to amplify TCR beta CDR3 regions. HTBI primers were used for first-round RT-PCR of the TCR CDR3. In TCRdb, the multiplex PCR reads were re-called with MiXCR into one record per CDR3 protein. The table records roughly 630,000 distinct CDR3 sequences, around a sixth of them present only once. Sequenced sample: blood. The receptors were gathered from a woman aged 25 to 39 with Graves' hyperthyroidism.

This clonotype was observed many times. The chain is built from TRBV6-2 or TRBV6-3 and TRBJ1-1; D possibly corresponds to TRBD1 (5 bases). Germline values: CDR1 MNHEY, CDR2 SVGEGT. V lost 2 bases to trimming and J lost 0 bases, with 10 bases between them. This CDR3 has 15 amino acids. Here the CDR3 DNA reads TGTGCCAGCAGTTACCACCGGGACCTGAACACTGAAGCTTTCTTT. Protein product: CASSYHRDLNTEAFF.

The chain is built from TRBV7-2 and TRBJ2-5, with D tentatively TRBD1 or TRBD2 (5 bases each). The CDR3 is 15 amino acids. Per germline, CDR1 SGHTA and CDR2 FQGNSA. CDR3 coding DNA: TGTGCAACCGCGGTGCCGGGATGGGGGATGAAGACCCAGTACTTC. Its protein product is CATAVPGWGMKTQYF.

This chain uses TRBV6-1 with TRBJ2-3; TRBD1 is a possible D gene (6 bases). Germline V gene lookup returns CDR1 MNHNS and CDR2 SASEGT. Trimming removed 8 bases from V and 0 bases from J, with 9 bases in between. This CDR3 is built from 13 residues. The CDR3 region has the DNA TGTGCCAGCGGACAGTGGAGCACAGATACGCAGTATTTT. Its translation: CASGQWSTDTQYF.

This clonotype appeared a few times. The genes are TRBV18 and TRBJ2-4; 11 nucleotides line up with TRBD2. J was trimmed by 2 bases and V by 5 bases; bases with no gene match: 5. From germline, CDR1 is KGHSH and CDR2 LQKENI. This CDR3 region has 16 residues. The CDR3 coding sequence is TGTGCCAGCTCATCGACTAGCGGGGCAACCAAAAACATTCAGTACTTC. Residues: CASSSTSGATKNIQYF.

A few counts support this clonotype. The chain has TRBV19 and TRBJ2-1, with 14 positions matching TRBD2. Germline values: CDR1 LNHDA, CDR2 SQIVND (reference sequence). The CDR3 runs 18 residues. The V and J ends lost 6 bases and 9 bases, in that order; junction bases with no gene match: 16. The chain's CDR3 is CASSHTGSGLAGVFEQFF. The CDR3 DNA reads TGTGCCAGTAGCCACACCGGGTCGGGACTAGCGGGAGTATTTGAGCAGTTCTTC. Complete variable domain (other parts from reference TRBV19 and TRBJ2-1): DGGITQSPKYLFRKEGQNVTLSCEQNLNHDAMYWYRQDPGQGLRLIYYSQIVNDFQKGDIAEGYSVSREKKESFPLTVTSAQKNPTAFYLCASSHTGSGLAGVFEQFFGPGTRLTVL.

This clonotype was observed at least ten times. CDR3 amino acids: CASSPGGVSYEQYF. The CDR3 region has the DNA TGTGCCAGCTCACCGGGGGGAGTCTCCTACGAGCAGTACTTC. The chain is built from TRBV18 and TRBJ2-7, with D perhaps matching TRBD2 (6 bases). V lost 3 bases and J lost 0, with 9 bases in between. The germline CDR1 and CDR2 sequences are KGHSH and LQKENI. This CDR3 contains 14 residues.

This clonotype was observed at least ten times. The chain combines TRBV24-1 with TRBJ2-2; perhaps D is TRBD1 or TRBD2 (5 bases each). V was pared by 4 bases and J by 0 bases, with 8 bases between. Germline V CDR1 and CDR2: KGHDR, SFDVKD. The CDR3 consists of 15 residues. The CDR3: CATSEGPTNTGELFF. DNA of the CDR3: TGTGCCACCAGTGAGGGACCGACGAACACCGGGGAGCTGTTTTTT.

This clonotype was counted at least ten times. The gene calls are TRBV28 and TRBJ1-1, with D tentatively TRBD1 (5 bases). The CDR3 extends over 14 amino acids. The germline V gene encodes CDR1 MDHEN and CDR2 SYDVKM. V dropped 6 bases and J dropped 6 bases, with 17 bases sitting between them. The CDR3 sequence is CASSAGGWFSEAFF. The CDR3, as DNA: TGTGCCAGCAGCGCTGGGGGTTGGTTCTCTGAAGCTTTCTTT.

The chain employs TRBV27 and TRBJ2-7, with 7 bases fitting TRBD1. This CDR3 spans 13 amino acids. The V and J ends lost 7 bases and 4 bases, in that order; junction bases with no gene match: 7. Germline V gene sequence: CDR1 MNHEY, CDR2 SMNVEV (reference sequence). CDR3 amino acids: CASTSRGNYEQYF. DNA for the CDR3: TGTGCCAGCACGTCCAGGGGGAATTACGAGCAGTACTTC.

Ten or more counts support this clonotype. The chain uses TRBV5-1 and TRBJ2-1; the D is unclear. In germline, CDR1 is SGHRS, CDR2 YFSETQ. The CDR3 runs to 15 residues. V lost 5 bases and J 2 bases, leaving 14 bases between the germline ends. The chain's CDR3 is CASSSNYPAYNEQFF. The CDR3 bases are TGCGCCAGCAGTTCCAACTATCCTGCCTACAATGAGCAGTTCTTC.

The gene calls are TRBV11-2 and TRBJ2-1, with TRBD2 identical over 14 bases. The CDR3 loop spans 17 amino acids. Germline V gene lookup returns CDR1 SGHAT and CDR2 FQNNGV. The junction had 11 bases not matched to a gene; V was cut back by 4 bases and J by 9 bases. CDR3 protein: CASSSTSGRASRGEQFF. Written as DNA, the CDR3 is TGTGCCAGCAGCTCGACTAGCGGGAGGGCCTCTAGAGGTGAGCAGTTCTTC.

This clonotype appeared many times. The J gene is TRBJ2-1, the V gene TRBV28, with D maybe TRBD2 (5 bases). V lost 6 bases and J 4 bases, leaving 16 bases between the germline ends. The CDR3 sequence is 15 residues long. Germline loops: CDR1 MDHEN, CDR2 SYDVKM. In DNA form, the CDR3 reads TGTGCCAGCAGGCCTACGCCCGGGGAATACAATGAGCAGTTCTTC. It encodes CASRPTPGEYNEQFF.

The chain joins TRBV7-2 to TRBJ2-2; 7 bases match TRBD2. V was clipped by 4 bases and J by 3 bases; unmatched bases: 14. The CDR3 has 18 amino acids. Germline CDR1 and CDR2: SGHTA and FQGNSA. CDR3 DNA sequence: TGTGCCAGCAGCTCCCGCTGGGCTAGCGGCAAATACACCGGGGAGCTGTTTTTT. Translated: CASSSRWASGKYTGELFF.

The J gene is TRBJ1-2, the V gene TRBV6-6; 7 bases match TRBD1. Losses at the gene ends were 0 bases for V and 4 bases for J; bases not matched to a gene: 11. CDR3 length: 17 residues. Germline loops: CDR1 MNHNY, CDR2 SVGAGI (reference sequence). CDR3 amino acids: CASSYSGRGSEIYGYTF. CDR3 bases: TGTGCCAGCAGTTACTCGGGCAGGGGGTCTGAAATCTATGGCTACACCTTC.

CDR3 protein: CASSLRTSGRQEQFF. Written as DNA, the CDR3 is TGTGCCAGCAGCTTAAGGACTAGCGGGAGACAGGAGCAGTTCTTC. The chain is built from TRBV7-3 and TRBJ2-1, with 13 positions matching TRBD2. CDR3 length: 15 amino acids. After removal of 1 base from V and 10 bases from J, the junction contained 4 bases not matched to a gene. Per germline, CDR1 SGHTA and CDR2 FQGTGA.

The CDR3 sequence is CASSEAGAGDTRTQYF. The CDR3 coding sequence is TGTGCCAGCAGTGAAGCCGGGGCAGGGGATACCCGAACACAGTATTTT. V gene TRBV25-1 combines with J gene TRBJ2-3; maybe TRBD1 (6 bases). The V end was cut by 2 bases, the J end by 12 bases, with 24 bases between. The CDR3 totals 16 residues. Germline V gene data show CDR1 as MGHDK and CDR2 as SYGVNS.

This clonotype was counted many times. The rearrangement joins TRBV12-3 or TRBV12-4 to TRBJ2-3; no reliable D call. V lost 1 base, J lost 9 bases, and 5 bases lay in between. The CDR3 consists of 11 residues. As DNA, the CDR3 is TGTGCCAGCAGTTTAGGAACCACGCAGTATTTT. Residues: CASSLGTTQYF.

There are a few counts of this clonotype. The chain is built from TRBV7-9 and TRBJ1-2; TRBD1 might be the D (6 bases). This CDR3 is built from 16 residues. Germline values: CDR1 SEHNR, CDR2 FQNEAQ (reference sequence). V was cut by 2 bases and J by 10 bases, with 23 bases left in between. The chain's CDR3 is CASSLLGKQGRGLYTF. The CDR3 region has the DNA TGTGCCAGCAGCTTACTCGGGAAACAGGGCCGAGGACTCTACACCTTC.

This clonotype showed up many times. The chain is built from TRBV5-1 and TRBJ1-1; D is uncertain. Germline V lookup: CDR1 SGHRS, CDR2 YFSETQ. The CDR3 sequence is 13 residues long. With 6 bases removed from V and 0 bases from J, the gap between germline ends came to 9 bases. The CDR3 nucleotides are TGCGCCAGCATGAAGTTCTTGAACACTGAAGCTTTCTTT. Translating it yields CASMKFLNTEAFF.

The chain uses TRBV20-1 and TRBJ2-5; the D gene is possibly TRBD1 (6 bases). Germline V gives CDR1 DFQATT, CDR2 SNEGSKA (reference sequence). Trimming cost V 2 bases and J 3 bases, with 19 bases left between them. CDR3 length: 16 residues. The CDR3 sequence is CSARFQKGVREETQYF. In DNA form, the CDR3 reads TGCAGTGCTAGATTCCAGAAGGGGGTTAGGGAAGAGACCCAGTACTTC.

On this clonotype itself: A read error may be the cause here, since a much bigger clone is one base away. V gene TRBV30 combines with J gene TRBJ1-1, with D perhaps TRBD1 (5 bases). Trimming removed 5 bases from V and 1 base from J, with 5 bases in between. The germline V gene has CDR1 GTSNPN and CDR2 SVGIG (reference sequence). CDR3 length: 11 amino acids. CDR3 sequence: CAWGQNTEAFF. The CDR3 bases are TGTGCCTGGGGACAGAACACTGAAGCTTTCTTT.